Listed here are 24 T cell receptor beta chains from one sample, sequenced in a study of blood T cell repertoires in COVID-19. Produced via immunoSEQ multiplex PCR; TCRdb's table is partial and in-frame only. There are about 190,000 clones in the sample; roughly 84% occur only once, and 2.5% to 3.5% lies in the top ten. The sequencing input was PBMCs or T cells enriched from blood (not recorded which). All receptors derive from a woman under 40 who had recovered from COVID-19.

Worth noting for this clone: At one end, the junction sequence differs from germline, possibly due to a read error. The chain uses TRBV7-8 and TRBJ2-5, with 8 bases matching TRBD2. The germline V gene encodes CDR1 SGHVS and CDR2 FQNEAQ. The CDR3 is 15 amino acids. The CDR3: CASNLIMGGGETQYF. The DNA for the CDR3 is TGTGCCAGCAACTTAATCATGGGCGGGGGGGAGACCCAGTACTTC.

The chain recombines TRBV28 with TRBJ1-1; weak D call: TRBD1 (5 bases). Germline CDR1 reads MDHEN; CDR2 reads SYDVKM. The CDR3 runs 12 residues. The V end was cut by 4 bases, the J end by 7 bases, with 10 bases between. The DNA of the CDR3 is TGTGCCAGCAGTTCCTACAGGAGTGAAGCTTTCTTT. As protein: CASSSYRSEAFF.

The chain links TRBV2 to TRBJ2-7, with D perhaps matching TRBD2 (6 bases). Deletions cut 3 bases from V and 7 bases from J, with 19 bases between. The CDR3 spans 15 residues. Germline values: CDR1 SNHLY, CDR2 FYNNEI. CDR3 DNA: TGTGCCAGCAGTGACTATACTAGCAGGATGGGTGAGCAGTACTTC. This encodes CASSDYTSRMGEQYF.

The chain couples TRBV7-6 to TRBJ2-7, with TRBD2 matching 12 bases. CDR3 size: 16 residues. CDR1 is SGHVS, CDR2 FNYEAQ, per germline. Losses at the gene ends were 0 bases for V and 3 bases for J; bases not matched to a gene: 3. CDR3 amino acids: CASSLATSGSGYEQYF. The CDR3 region has the DNA TGTGCCAGCAGCTTAGCGACTAGCGGGAGTGGCTACGAGCAGTACTTC.

This chain joins TRBV5-6 and TRBJ1-2; no definite D call. The CDR3 loop spans 13 amino acids. Germline-derived CDR1 and CDR2 are SGHDT and YYEEEE. The V and J ends lost 5 bases and 4 bases respectively, with 12 bases between them. The chain's CDR3 is CASSTRRPYGYTF. CDR3 coding DNA: TGTGCCAGCAGTACTAGACGGCCCTATGGCTACACCTTC.

J is TRBJ2-3 and V is TRBV28; possibly TRBD1 for D (6 bases). In germline, CDR1 is MDHEN, CDR2 SYDVKM. This CDR3 is 13 amino acids long. Trimming removed 7 bases from V and 1 base from J, with 9 bases in between. The CDR3 sequence is CASTRTGTDTQYF. The CDR3 DNA sequence: TGTGCCAGCACGAGGACAGGCACAGATACGCAGTATTTT.

This clone has only one observation. J is TRBJ2-7 and V is TRBV10-3, with a possible D match to TRBD2 (6 bases). Germline CDR1 ENHRY, CDR2 SYGVKD. The CDR3 length is 12 residues. The V gene lost 4 bases and the J gene lost 4 bases, with 8 bases spanning the gap. The CDR3, as DNA: TGTGCCATCAGTGGGGGAGGATACGAGCAGTACGTC. Translated: CAISGGGYEQYV.

This sequence joins TRBV7-2 and TRBJ2-1, with D perhaps TRBD2 (6 bases). CDR1 is SGHTA and CDR2 is FQGNSA in the germline V gene. The CDR3 is made up of 15 amino acids. V lost 7 bases, J lost 1 base, and 14 bases lay in between. In nucleotides, the CDR3 is TGTGCCAGCACCCTCATAGCGGCTTCCTACAATGAGCAGTTCTTC. Its protein is CASTLIAASYNEQFF.

The chain recombines TRBV4-1 with TRBJ2-3; 7 bases are shared with TRBD2. Germline values: CDR1 MGHRA, CDR2 YSYEKL. Trimming at V came to 2 bases and at J to 2 bases, leaving 13 bases not matched to a gene. The CDR3 consists of 18 residues. As DNA, the CDR3 is TGCGCCAGCAGCCAAATGCCCACGGCGGGAGAATACACAGATACGCAGTATTTT. This translates into CASSQMPTAGEYTDTQYF.

The rearrangement joins TRBV18 to TRBJ1-5; unclear D gene. The CDR3 is 16 amino acids. Trimming stripped 2 bases from V and 0 bases from J, with 11 bases between. Germline V CDR1 and CDR2: KGHSH, LQKENI. Here the CDR3 DNA reads TGTGCCAGCTCACCAGCTCAGAGGTCTAGCAATCAGCCCCAGCATTTT. Translated: CASSPAQRSSNQPQHF.

The CDR3 nucleotides are TGTGCCAGCAGGACAGGCGACCTCACAGATACGCAGTATTTT. Encoded protein: CASRTGDLTDTQYF. This sequence joins TRBV6-1 and TRBJ2-3; tentative D call: TRBD1 (6 bases). CDR1 is MNHNS, CDR2 SASEGT, per germline. The CDR3 contains 14 residues. The V end lost 6 bases, the J end lost 2 bases, and 12 bases lay between the germline ends.

V gene TRBV2 combines with J gene TRBJ2-1; tentative D call: TRBD2 (7 bases). The germline CDR1 and CDR2 sequences are SNHLY and FYNNEI. This CDR3 spans 15 amino acids. The V gene lost 7 bases and the J gene lost 4 bases, with 17 bases spanning the gap. CDR3 sequence: CASTPKGGAYNEQFF. For the CDR3, the DNA is TGTGCCAGCACCCCCAAAGGGGGGGCATACAATGAGCAGTTCTTC.

In the case of this clone: The junction departs from the called germline gene at one end, perhaps through a read error. The V gene is TRBV5-1, the J gene TRBJ2-3; D is unclear. Per germline, CDR1 SGHRS and CDR2 YFSETQ. There are 13 residues in the CDR3. The CDR3 is CASRLVAPDTQYF. The CDR3 DNA follows: TGCGCCAGCAGGTTGGTAGCCCCCGATACGCAGTATTTT.

The chain employs TRBV12-3 or TRBV12-4 and TRBJ2-1; D is perhaps TRBD2 (6 bases). The CDR3 sequence is 11 residues long. V shed 7 bases and J shed 7 bases, with 8 bases lying between them. In nucleotides, the CDR3 is TGTGCCAGCAATGGGGGGAATGAGCAGTTCTTC. As protein: CASNGGNEQFF.

V gene TRBV27 combines with J gene TRBJ2-7, with D tentatively TRBD1 (5 bases). The CDR3 covers 16 residues. Germline values: CDR1 MNHEY, CDR2 SMNVEV (reference sequence). Trimming removed 5 bases from V and 4 bases from J, with 21 bases in between. CDR3 nucleotide sequence: TGTGCCAGCAGTGGAGTTACAGGTCGCGGCGAGTACGAGCAGTACGTC. Translating it yields CASSGVTGRGEYEQYV.

The CDR3 DNA reads as TGTGCCAGCTCGGGGGGACGGAATATCTATGGCTACACCTTC. It codes for CASSGGRNIYGYTF. This chain uses TRBV18 with TRBJ1-2, with a tentative D call TRBD1 (5 bases). CDR3 size: 14 residues. Per the germline V gene, CDR1 is KGHSH and CDR2 is LQKENI. V lost 6 bases and J lost 4, with 15 bases in between.

This clone was observed a single time. The chain is built from TRBV10-3 and TRBJ2-3; TRBD1 matches 8 bases. V lost 6 bases to trimming and J lost 2 bases; unmatched junction nucleotides: 7. Germline V lookup: CDR1 ENHRY, CDR2 SYGVKD. The CDR3 has 15 residues. CDR3 sequence reads: CAIRGTGTTTDTQYF. CDR3 nucleotide sequence: TGTGCCATCAGAGGGACAGGAACGACCACAGATACGCAGTATTTT.

Comments on this clone: The junction differs from germline at one of its ends, possibly a read error. CDR3 region: CASEKGGPF. CDR3 bases: TGTGCCAGCGAAAAGGGGGGGCCCTTT. The V gene is TRBV7-2, the J gene TRBJ1-5, with TRBD1 as a possible D gene (6 bases). The CDR3 totals 9 residues. Germline assignment: CDR1 SGHTA and CDR2 FQGNSA.

This clone has at least ten counts. The rearrangement uses TRBV11-2 and TRBJ2-3; TRBD2 agrees at 8 bases. This CDR3 contains 14 residues. V shed 6 bases, J shed 2 bases, and the junction held 4 bases outside the gene matches. Looked up from germline, CDR1 is SGHAT and CDR2 is FQNNGV. The CDR3 nucleotides read TGTGCCAGCAGTAGCGGGGACCCCACAGATACGCAGTATTTT. This sequence encodes CASSSGDPTDTQYF.

This rearrangement joins TRBV2 to TRBJ2-7, with 12 positions matching TRBD2. V trimming: 1 base; J trimming: 7 bases; junction bases outside the gene matches: 8. Germline assignment: CDR1 SNHLY and CDR2 FYNNEI. The CDR3 has 16 amino acids. The CDR3 DNA follows: TGTGCCAGCAGTGAAGGGGCTAGCGGGAGGGCCAGTGAGCAGTACTTC. The encoded protein is CASSEGASGRASEQYF. Combining the CDR3 with reference TRBV2 and TRBJ2-7 gives the whole variable domain EPEVTQTPSHQVTQMGQEVILRCVPISNHLYFYWYRQILGQKVEFLVSFYNNEISEKSEIFDDQFSVERPDGSNFTLKIRSTKLEDSAMYFCASSEGASGRASEQYFGPGTRLTVT.

This chain connects TRBV19 to TRBJ2-1, with TRBD2 identical over 11 bases. V lost 3 bases and J lost 7; bases outside the gene matches: 8. The CDR3 has 16 amino acids. From germline, CDR1 is LNHDA and CDR2 SQIVND (reference sequence). CDR3 sequence reads: CASSILSGRAANEQFF. The CDR3 nucleotides are TGTGCCAGTAGTATCCTTAGCGGGAGGGCCGCTAATGAGCAGTTCTTC. Variable domain in full (rest from reference TRBV19 and TRBJ2-1): DGGITQSPKYLFRKEGQNVTLSCEQNLNHDAMYWYRQDPGQGLRLIYYSQIVNDFQKGDIAEGYSVSREKKESFPLTVTSAQKNPTAFYLCASSILSGRAANEQFFGPGTRLTVL.

In the case of this clone: The junction and the germline gene differ at one end; a read error may be behind it. This chain connects TRBV15 to TRBJ2-3; D might be TRBD2 (6 bases). Germline assignment: CDR1 LNHNV and CDR2 YYDKDF (reference sequence). The CDR3 is made up of 14 amino acids. CDR3 bases: TGTGCCACCAGCAGAGCAGCGGGTAACTATGACCCAGGATTT. Its protein is CATSRAAGNYDPGF.

This clone was recorded many times. V and J are TRBV21-1 and TRBJ1-2. TRBV21-1 is flagged as a pseudogene. This CDR3 comprises 13 residues. As DNA, the CDR3 is TGTGCCAGCCGAGGAGGGTTATACTATGGCTACACCTTC. It specifies CASRGGLYYGYTF.

The chain employs TRBV7-2 and TRBJ1-2, with D maybe TRBD1 (5 bases). Germline V gives CDR1 SGHTA, CDR2 FQGNSA. V lost 5 bases and J 4 bases, leaving 11 bases between the germline ends. This CDR3 is built from 13 residues. In DNA form, the CDR3 reads TGTGCCAGCAGCCCCCAGGGCTTCTATGGCTACACCTTC. The encoded protein is CASSPQGFYGYTF.